This TCR beta chain came from a study of tumor and adjacent non-tumor tissue in lung cancer. Three rounds of nested PCR, following a modified ARM-PCR protocol, produced the TCRbeta library. MiXCR, run by TCRdb on the multiplex PCR reads, gives a single entry per CDR3 protein. The profile covers tens of thousands of distinct CDR3 sequences, with less than 75% appearing a single time and 28% taken by the ten largest. The germline CDR1 and CDR2 sequences are MDHEN and SYDVKM. This CDR3 region has 16 residues. This clonotype showed up just once. Germline is not matched at one junction end, which may reflect a read error. RNA was extracted from bulk tissue without any cell sorting. Distant lung tissue was collected more than 3 cm away from the tumor edge.

The clonotype comes from a woman aged 50 to 65 with non-small cell lung cancer. The J gene is TRBJ1-2, the V gene TRBV28, with 8 bases fitting TRBD1. What was sequenced was distant non-tumor lung tissue. CDR3 bases: TGTGCCAGCAGCCCTCAAGGACAGGGCGGGGTCTATGGCCACACCTTC. Its translation: CASSPQGQGGVYGHTF.